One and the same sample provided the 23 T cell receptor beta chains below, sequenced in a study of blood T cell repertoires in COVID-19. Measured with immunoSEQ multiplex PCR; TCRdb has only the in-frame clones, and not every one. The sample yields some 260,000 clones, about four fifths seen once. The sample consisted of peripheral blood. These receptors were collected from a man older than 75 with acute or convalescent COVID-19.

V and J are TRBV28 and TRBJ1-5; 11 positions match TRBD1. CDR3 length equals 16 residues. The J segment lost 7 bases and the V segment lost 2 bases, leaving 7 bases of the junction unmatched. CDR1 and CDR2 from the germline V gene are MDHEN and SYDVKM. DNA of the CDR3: TGTGCCAGCAGTTTACCGGGACAGGGGGTAATACAGCCCCAGCATTTT. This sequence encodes CASSLPGQGVIQPQHF. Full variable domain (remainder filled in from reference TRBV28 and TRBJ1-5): DVKVTQSSRYLVKRTGEKVFLECVQDMDHENMFWYRQDPGLGLRLIYFSYDVKMKEKGDIPEGYSVSREKKERFSLILESASTNQTSMYLCASSLPGQGVIQPQHFGDGTRLSIL.

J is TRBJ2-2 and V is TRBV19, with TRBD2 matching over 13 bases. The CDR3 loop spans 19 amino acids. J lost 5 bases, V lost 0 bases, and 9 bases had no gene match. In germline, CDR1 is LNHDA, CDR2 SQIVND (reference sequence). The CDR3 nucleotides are TGTGCCAGTAGTATAGATCAACTAGCGGGAGGGCCGCGAACCGGGGAGCTGTTTTTT. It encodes CASSIDQLAGGPRTGELFF.

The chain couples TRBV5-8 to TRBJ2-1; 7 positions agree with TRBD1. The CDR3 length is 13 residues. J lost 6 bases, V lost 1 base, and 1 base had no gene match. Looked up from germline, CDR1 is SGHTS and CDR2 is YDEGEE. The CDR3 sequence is CASSLRGLNEQFF. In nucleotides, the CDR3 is TGTGCCAGCAGCTTGAGGGGGCTCAATGAGCAGTTCTTC.

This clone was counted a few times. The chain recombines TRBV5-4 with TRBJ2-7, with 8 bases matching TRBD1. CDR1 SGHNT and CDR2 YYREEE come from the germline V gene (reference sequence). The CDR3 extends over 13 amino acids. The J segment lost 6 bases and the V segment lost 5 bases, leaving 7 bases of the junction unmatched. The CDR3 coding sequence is TGTGCCAGCAGAGGTAGGACAGGGTCCGAGCAGTACTTC. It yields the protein CASRGRTGSEQYF.

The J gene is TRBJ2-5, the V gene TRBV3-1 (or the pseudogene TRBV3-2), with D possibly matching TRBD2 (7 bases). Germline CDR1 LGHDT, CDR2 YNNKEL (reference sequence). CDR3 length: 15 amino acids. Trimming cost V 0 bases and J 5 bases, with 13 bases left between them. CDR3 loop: CASSQDTGRGETQYF. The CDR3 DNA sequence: TGTGCCAGCAGCCAAGACACAGGGAGGGGGGAGACCCAGTACTTC.

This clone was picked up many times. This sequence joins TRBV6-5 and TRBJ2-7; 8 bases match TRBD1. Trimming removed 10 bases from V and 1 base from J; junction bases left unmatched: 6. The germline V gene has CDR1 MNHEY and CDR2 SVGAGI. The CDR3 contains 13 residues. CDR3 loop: CATSGQVSYEQYF. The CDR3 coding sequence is TGTGCCACCTCGGGACAGGTTTCCTACGAGCAGTACTTC.

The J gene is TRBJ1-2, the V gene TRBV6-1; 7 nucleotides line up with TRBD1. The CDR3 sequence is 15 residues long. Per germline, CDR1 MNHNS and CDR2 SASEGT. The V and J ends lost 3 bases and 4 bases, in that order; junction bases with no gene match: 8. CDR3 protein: CASSDRDRLFYGYTF. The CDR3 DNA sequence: TGTGCCAGCAGTGACCGGGACAGACTTTTCTATGGCTACACCTTC.

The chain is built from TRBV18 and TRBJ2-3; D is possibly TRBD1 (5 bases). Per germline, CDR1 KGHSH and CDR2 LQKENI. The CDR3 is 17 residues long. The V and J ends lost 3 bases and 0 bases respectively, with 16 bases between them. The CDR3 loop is CASSPRYRPASTDTQYF. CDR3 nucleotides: TGTGCCAGCTCACCCCGGTACAGGCCAGCTAGCACAGATACGCAGTATTTT.

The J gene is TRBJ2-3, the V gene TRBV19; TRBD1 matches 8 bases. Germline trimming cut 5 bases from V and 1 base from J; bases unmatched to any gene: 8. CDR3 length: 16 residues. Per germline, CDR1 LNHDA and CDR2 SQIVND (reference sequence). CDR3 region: CASSRGTGGGTDTQYF. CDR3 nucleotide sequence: TGTGCCAGTAGTCGGGGAACAGGGGGTGGCACAGATACGCAGTATTTT. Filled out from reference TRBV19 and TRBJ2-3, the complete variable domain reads DGGITQSPKYLFRKEGQNVTLSCEQNLNHDAMYWYRQDPGQGLRLIYYSQIVNDFQKGDIAEGYSVSREKKESFPLTVTSAQKNPTAFYLCASSRGTGGGTDTQYFGPGTRLTVL.

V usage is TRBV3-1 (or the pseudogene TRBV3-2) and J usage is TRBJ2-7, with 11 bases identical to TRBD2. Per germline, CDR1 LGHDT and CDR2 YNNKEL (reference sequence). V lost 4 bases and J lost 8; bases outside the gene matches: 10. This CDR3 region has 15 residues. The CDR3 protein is CASSPLPVAGGKQYF. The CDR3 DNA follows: TGTGCCAGCAGCCCGCTCCCAGTAGCGGGGGGGAAGCAGTACTTC.

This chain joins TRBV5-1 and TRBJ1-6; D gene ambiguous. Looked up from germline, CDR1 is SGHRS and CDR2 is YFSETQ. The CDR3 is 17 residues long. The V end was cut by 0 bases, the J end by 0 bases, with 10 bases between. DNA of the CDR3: TGCGCCAGCAGCTTGGGTCGGAGGAGCTCCTATAATTCACCCCTCCACTTT. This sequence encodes CASSLGRRSSYNSPLHF. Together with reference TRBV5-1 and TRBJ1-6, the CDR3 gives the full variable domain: KAGVTQTPRYLIKTRGQQVTLSCSPISGHRSVSWYQQTPGQGLQFLFEYFSETQRNKGNFPGRFSGRQFSNSRSEMNVSTLELGDSALYLCASSLGRRSSYNSPLHFGNGTRLTVT.

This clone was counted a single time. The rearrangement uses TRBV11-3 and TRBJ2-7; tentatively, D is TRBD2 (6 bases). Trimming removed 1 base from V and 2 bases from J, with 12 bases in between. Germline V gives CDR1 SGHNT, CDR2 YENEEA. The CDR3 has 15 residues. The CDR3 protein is CASSLGGGVPYEQYF. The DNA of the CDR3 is TGTGCCAGCAGCTTAGGAGGCGGGGTCCCCTACGAGCAGTACTTC.

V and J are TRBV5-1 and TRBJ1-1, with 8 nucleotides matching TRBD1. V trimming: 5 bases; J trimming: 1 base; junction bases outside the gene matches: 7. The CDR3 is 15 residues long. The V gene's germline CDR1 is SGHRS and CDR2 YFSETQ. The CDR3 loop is CASSGDRGGNTEAFF. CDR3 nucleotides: TGCGCCAGCAGTGGAGACAGGGGCGGGAACACTGAAGCTTTCTTT.

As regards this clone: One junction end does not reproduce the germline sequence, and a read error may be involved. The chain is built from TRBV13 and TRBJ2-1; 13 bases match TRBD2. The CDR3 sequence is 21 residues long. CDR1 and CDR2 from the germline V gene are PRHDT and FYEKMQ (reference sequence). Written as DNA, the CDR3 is TGTGCCCGCAGCTCATCCCTACTAGCGGGGGGGGTTTTAAGCTCCTACAATGAGCAGTTCTTC. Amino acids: CARSSSLLAGGVLSSYNEQFF.

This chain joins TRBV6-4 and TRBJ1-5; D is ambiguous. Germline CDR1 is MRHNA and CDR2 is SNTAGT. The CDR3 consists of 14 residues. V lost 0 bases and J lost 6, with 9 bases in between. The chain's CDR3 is CASSDSNGGQPQHF. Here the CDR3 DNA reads TGTGCCAGCAGTGACTCGAACGGCGGTCAGCCCCAGCATTTT.

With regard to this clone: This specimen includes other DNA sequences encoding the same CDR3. In DNA, the CDR3 is TGTGCCAGCAGCCGGGACAGGGGGGAGACCCAGTACTTC. Translation: CASSRDRGETQYF. V gene TRBV11-2 combines with J gene TRBJ2-5; 11 positions match TRBD1. Trimming cost V 5 bases and J 5 bases; bases outside gene matches: 1. Germline values: CDR1 SGHAT, CDR2 FQNNGV. This CDR3 is built from 13 residues.

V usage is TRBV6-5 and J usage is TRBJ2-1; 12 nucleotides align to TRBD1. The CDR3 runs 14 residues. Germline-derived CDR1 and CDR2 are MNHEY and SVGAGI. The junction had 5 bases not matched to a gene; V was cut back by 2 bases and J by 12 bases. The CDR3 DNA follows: TGTGCCAGCAGTTACACGGGACAGGGGGCTGGGCAGTTCTTC. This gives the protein CASSYTGQGAGQFF.

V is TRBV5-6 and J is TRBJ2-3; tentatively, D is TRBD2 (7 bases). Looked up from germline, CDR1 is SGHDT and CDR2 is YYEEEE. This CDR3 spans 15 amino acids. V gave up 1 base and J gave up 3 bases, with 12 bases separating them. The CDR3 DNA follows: TGTGCCAGCAGCTTGCGGGGGGCAAATACAGATACGCAGTATTTT. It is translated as CASSLRGANTDTQYF. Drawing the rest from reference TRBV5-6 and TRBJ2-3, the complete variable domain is DAGVTQSPTHLIKTRGQQVTLRCSPKSGHDTVSWYQQALGQGPQFIFQYYEEEERQRGNFPDRFSGHQFPNYSSELNVNALLLGDSALYLCASSLRGANTDTQYFGPGTRLTVL.

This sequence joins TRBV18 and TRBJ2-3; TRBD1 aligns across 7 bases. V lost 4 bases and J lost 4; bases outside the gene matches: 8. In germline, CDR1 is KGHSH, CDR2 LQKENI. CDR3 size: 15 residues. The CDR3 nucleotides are TGTGCCAGCTCACTATTGACAGGGTTCGCAGATACGCAGTATTTT. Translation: CASSLLTGFADTQYF.

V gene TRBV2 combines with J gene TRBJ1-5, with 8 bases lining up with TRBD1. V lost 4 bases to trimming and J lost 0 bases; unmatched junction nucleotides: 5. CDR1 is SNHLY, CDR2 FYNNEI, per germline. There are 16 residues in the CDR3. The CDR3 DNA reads TGTGCCAGCAGTGTGGACGGACAGGGTAGCAATCAGCCCCAGCATTTT. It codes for CASSVDGQGSNQPQHF.

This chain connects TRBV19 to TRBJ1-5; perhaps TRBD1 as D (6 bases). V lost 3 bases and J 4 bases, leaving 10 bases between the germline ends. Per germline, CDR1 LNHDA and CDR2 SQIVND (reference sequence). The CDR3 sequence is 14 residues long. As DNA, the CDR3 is TGTGCCAGTAGTATGGGCAGGGGTAATCAGCCCCAGCATTTT. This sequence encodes CASSMGRGNQPQHF.

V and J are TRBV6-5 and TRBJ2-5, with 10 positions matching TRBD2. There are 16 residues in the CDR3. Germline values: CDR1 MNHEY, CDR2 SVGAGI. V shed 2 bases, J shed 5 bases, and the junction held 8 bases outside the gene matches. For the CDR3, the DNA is TGTGCCAGCAGTTACCTCCGCAGCGGGAGGGGGGAGACCCAGTACTTC. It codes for CASSYLRSGRGETQYF.

As DNA, the CDR3 is TGCGCCAGCAGCCTAGAAGGTGCCAGCGGGGGGGCAGATACGCAGTATTTT. This gives the protein CASSLEGASGGADTQYF. V usage is TRBV4-1 and J usage is TRBJ2-3; 10 positions agree with TRBD2. J lost 4 bases, V lost 4 bases, and 11 bases had no gene match. Germline assignment: CDR1 MGHRA and CDR2 YSYEKL. This CDR3 is 17 amino acids long.